Presented here are 19 T cell receptor beta chains from one specimen sequenced in a study of blood T cells in healthy people across ages. Together with a sample-barcoded 5' primer, a J-beta primer mix was included in a second PCR lasting roughly 6 to 12 cycles. Using its own MiXCR run on the 5' RACE reads, TCRdb lists one record per CDR3 protein. The repertoire has around 1,700,000 distinct CDR3 sequences, approximately 30% of them found once; the top ten carry around 7.7%. The material sequenced was blood. The source of these receptors is a woman between 25 and 40 years old in good health.

The V and J genes are TRBV5-1 and TRBJ1-2; 10 bases map to TRBD1. V was pared by 2 bases and J by 2 bases, with 12 bases of the junction left unmatched. The CDR3 is 18 amino acids. Germline CDR1 is SGHRS and CDR2 is YFSETQ. The CDR3: CASSLRRGDRGPNYGYTF. In DNA form, the CDR3 reads TGCGCCAGCAGCTTACGCCGTGGGGACAGGGGCCCGAACTATGGCTACACCTTC.

The table lists this clonotype with a few counts. The chain is built from TRBV6-6 and TRBJ2-7, with TRBD2 matching over 7 bases. This CDR3 region has 16 residues. V trimming: 6 bases; J trimming: 5 bases; junction bases outside the gene matches: 16. Germline values: CDR1 MNHNY, CDR2 SVGAGI (reference sequence). In DNA form, the CDR3 reads TGTGCCAGCAGGACGTCTGTTCGCGGGGGAGAGAACGAGCAGTACTTC. Residues: CASRTSVRGGENEQYF.

This chain uses TRBV30 with TRBJ1-1; 8 bases match TRBD1. The CDR3 has 15 amino acids. From germline, CDR1 is GTSNPN and CDR2 SVGIG (reference sequence). V lost 2 bases to trimming and J lost 3 bases; unmatched junction nucleotides: 8. The CDR3 DNA reads TGTGCCTGGAGTCCGGTACCGGGACAGGACACTGAAGCTTTCTTT. It yields the protein CAWSPVPGQDTEAFF. Variable domain in full (rest from reference TRBV30 and TRBJ1-1): SQTIHQWPATLVQPVGSPLSLECTVEGTSNPNLYWYRQAAGRGLQLLFYSVGIGQISSEVPQNLSASRPQDRQFILSSKKLLLSDSGFYLCAWSPVPGQDTEAFFGQGTRLTVV.

This chain links TRBV29-1 with TRBJ2-1; D is ambiguous. The germline V and J ends were trimmed by 3 bases and 8 bases, with 5 bases remaining between them. The CDR3 consists of 10 residues. The germline CDR1 and CDR2 sequences are SQVTM and ANQGSEA. CDR3 amino acids: CSVDRYEQFF. In DNA form, the CDR3 reads TGCAGCGTTGATAGGTATGAGCAGTTCTTC.

In the case of this clonotype: One end of the junction varies from germline; a read error may be responsible. The V call is TRBV10-3, the J call TRBJ2-1, with D perhaps matching TRBD2 (6 bases). Germline values: CDR1 ENHRY, CDR2 SYGVKD. CDR3 size: 15 residues. CDR3 bases: TGTGCCGTCAGTAGCTTAGCGGAATCCCCCTATGAGCAGTTCTTC. As protein: CAVSSLAESPYEQFF.

This clonotype was seen many times. The CDR3 reads CSARGAAKNIQYF. The CDR3 DNA sequence: TGCAGTGCTAGAGGGGCAGCCAAAAACATTCAGTACTTC. This chain connects TRBV20-1 to TRBJ2-4; D is uncertain. The CDR3 is made up of 13 amino acids. The ends were cut back, 1 base at V and 0 bases at J, with 4 bases in the middle. Germline V gives CDR1 DFQATT, CDR2 SNEGSKA (reference sequence).

Only a few counts were recorded for this clonotype. The chain employs TRBV27 and TRBJ1-2; tentatively, D is TRBD1 (5 bases). The CDR3 is made up of 14 amino acids. CDR1 is MNHEY, CDR2 SMNVEV, per germline (reference sequence). The V gene lost 6 bases and the J gene lost 5 bases, with 16 bases spanning the gap. The CDR3 coding sequence is TGTGCCAGCAGCCGCCGACTAGGGGAGTATGGCTACACCTTC. Residues: CASSRRLGEYGYTF.

The rearrangement uses TRBV2 and TRBJ1-1; D might be TRBD1 (5 bases). Germline V gives CDR1 SNHLY, CDR2 FYNNEI. The CDR3 has 14 amino acids. Trimming removed 5 bases at V and 11 bases at J, with 21 bases between. CDR3 region: CASSKQVGGDWAFF. CDR3 bases: TGTGCCAGCAGTAAACAGGTGGGGGGTGATTGGGCTTTCTTT.

Notes on this clonotype: Being one base from a much bigger clone, this may be a read error. V usage is TRBV20-1 and J usage is TRBJ1-2, with 8 bases aligning to TRBD1. Germline lookup yields CDR1 DFQATT and CDR2 SNEGSKA (reference sequence). The V segment lost 5 bases and the J segment 4 bases; nucleotides outside the gene matches: 6. There are 13 residues in the CDR3. The DNA of the CDR3 is TGCAGTGCTCCCGGGACAGGCTGCTATGGCTACACCTTC. Protein sequence: CSAPGTGCYGYTF.

This clonotype was observed a handful of times. The chain combines TRBV29-1 with TRBJ1-1; D is possibly TRBD1 (5 bases). From germline, CDR1 is SQVTM and CDR2 ANQGSEA. The CDR3 totals 11 residues. Trimming cost V 4 bases and J 8 bases, with 11 bases left between them. CDR3 region: CSVGSGGEAFF. CDR3 nucleotides: TGCAGCGTTGGCTCCGGGGGAGAAGCTTTCTTT.

The V gene is TRBV27, the J gene TRBJ2-3, with 8 positions matching TRBD2. The CDR3 loop spans 16 amino acids. V shed 4 bases and J 1 base; nucleotides not matched to a gene: 7. From germline, CDR1 is MNHEY and CDR2 SMNVEV (reference sequence). The chain's CDR3 is CASSSFWRGGTDTQYF. CDR3 nucleotides: TGTGCCAGCAGTTCTTTCTGGCGGGGGGGCACAGATACGCAGTATTTT.

CDR3 residues: CASNGEEDEQYF. The CDR3 region has the DNA TGTGCCAGCAACGGCGAGGAGGATGAGCAGTACTTC. The genes are TRBV2 and TRBJ2-5; TRBD2 might be the D (5 bases). This CDR3 comprises 12 residues. Trimming removed 7 bases at V and 11 bases at J, with 17 bases between. Looked up from germline, CDR1 is SNHLY and CDR2 is FYNNEI. The full variable domain, its missing parts supplied by reference TRBV2 and TRBJ2-5, is EPEVTQTPSHQVTQMGQEVILRCVPISNHLYFYWYRQILGQKVEFLVSFYNNEISEKSEIFDDQFSVERPDGSNFTLKIRSTKLEDSAMYFCASNGEEDEQYFGPGTRLLVL.

The count of this clonotype is one. J is TRBJ2-7 and V is TRBV12-3 or TRBV12-4, with no clear D. V shed 5 bases and J shed 6 bases, with 14 bases lying between them. CDR3 size: 13 residues. The CDR3 protein is CASSHYKRGEQYF. CDR3 nucleotides: TGTGCCAGCAGTCATTACAAGCGCGGCGAGCAGTACTTC.

The rearrangement links TRBV7-9 to TRBJ2-1; D may be TRBD1 or TRBD2 (6 bases each). With 4 bases removed from V and 5 bases from J, the gap between germline ends came to 12 bases. Looked up from germline, CDR1 is SEHNR and CDR2 is FQNEAQ (reference sequence). The CDR3 runs 14 residues. The CDR3 DNA sequence: TGTGCCAGCAGCTCGAGGGGGGCGAACAATGAGCAGTTCTTC. It is translated as CASSSRGANNEQFF.

This clonotype was found once. The rearrangement joins TRBV12-3 or TRBV12-4 to TRBJ2-3, with 12 bases lining up with TRBD2. This CDR3 spans 16 amino acids. V gave up 6 bases and J gave up 4 bases; unmatched junction bases: 8. The DNA of the CDR3 is TGTGCCAGCAGATGGACTAGCGGGGTAAACGCAGATACGCAGTATTTT. The encoded protein is CASRWTSGVNADTQYF.

This clonotype occurred a few times. The chain links TRBV4-2 to TRBJ2-1; the D gene could be TRBD1 or TRBD2 (5 bases each). The J call may not be correct, given that the DNA end is closer to TRBJ2-7. CDR3 size: 17 residues. The germline V gene has CDR1 LGHNA and CDR2 YNFKEQ. CDR3 sequence: CASSQDRVGDPYNEQYF. The CDR3 DNA reads TGTGCCAGCAGCCAAGATAGAGTCGGGGACCCATACAATGAGCAGTACTTC.

The rearrangement joins TRBV24-1 to TRBJ2-5; D may be TRBD2 (6 bases). The J call could be wrong; TRBJ2-7 is a better fit for the DNA end. From germline, CDR1 is KGHDR and CDR2 SFDVKD. The CDR3 extends over 14 amino acids. CDR3 DNA sequence: TGTGCCACCAGTGATAAGGGACTGAACTACGAGCAGTACTTC. Amino acid sequence: CATSDKGLNYEQYF.

This sequence joins TRBV5-5 and TRBJ2-7; D might be TRBD2 (5 bases). The DNA end is a closer match to TRBJ2-5, so the J assignment may be wrong. This CDR3 has 14 residues. Germline V gene sequence: CDR1 SGHKS, CDR2 YYEKEE (reference sequence). The CDR3 coding sequence is TGTGCCAGCATCCCTTCCGGGAACCTGGAGACCCAGTACTTC. Its translation: CASIPSGNLETQYF.

This clonotype was seen only once. A read error is possible here, since a much larger clone lies one base away. In DNA form, the CDR3 reads TGCAGTGCTAGAGAGTCCGGCAGGGTGGCAGAGACCCAGTACTTC. It is translated as CSARESGRVAETQYF. The rearrangement uses TRBV20-1 and TRBJ2-5; D might be TRBD1 (5 bases). The germline V and J ends were trimmed by 0 bases and 4 bases, with 15 bases remaining between them. This CDR3 contains 15 residues. In germline, CDR1 is DFQATT, CDR2 SNEGSKA (reference sequence).